These 9 T cell receptor beta chains came from one sample sequenced in a study of T cells after yellow fever vaccination. One entry per CDR3 protein results from TCRdb running MiXCR on the 5' RACE reads. The sample has hundreds of thousands of distinct CDR3 sequences, roughly 7.5% seen once. This specimen was PBMCs, taken about 49 days after the first yellow fever vaccination. These receptors were collected from a man younger than 30 who received the YFV17D yellow fever vaccine.

The rearrangement links TRBV9 to TRBJ1-1; the D gene is possibly TRBD1 (5 bases). CDR3 length: 12 residues. The germline V gene encodes CDR1 SGDLS and CDR2 YYNGEE. V was clipped by 0 bases and J by 10 bases, with 10 bases between them. For the CDR3, the DNA is TGTGCCAGCAGCGTAGAACCTGGGGCAGCTTTCTTT. Its translation: CASSVEPGAAFF.

This clonotype was counted a few times. The chain uses TRBV20-1 and TRBJ2-5, with a weak D call TRBD1 (5 bases). CDR3 length: 13 residues. Germline assignment: CDR1 DFQATT and CDR2 SNEGSKA (reference sequence). V dropped 4 bases and J dropped 5 bases, with 14 bases sitting between them. CDR3 amino acids: CSAMDTEVETQYF. The CDR3 DNA sequence: TGCAGTGCTATGGACACTGAAGTGGAGACCCAGTACTTC.

This clonotype was recorded many times. The rearrangement uses TRBV6-1 and TRBJ1-4; 10 bases are a match to TRBD1. V was clipped by 7 bases and J by 8 bases; unmatched bases: 10. The length of the CDR3 is 15 residues. CDR1 is MNHNS and CDR2 is SASEGT in the germline V gene. CDR3 nucleotides: TGTGCCAGCAAAGGAAGGACAGGGGGGTTCGAAAAACTGTTTTTT. Its protein is CASKGRTGGFEKLFF.

Concerning this clonotype: A read error is possible here, since a much larger clone lies one base away. The chain employs TRBV4-3 and TRBJ2-1; 7 nucleotides match TRBD1. This CDR3 is built from 13 residues. V was clipped by 5 bases and J by 8 bases; unmatched bases: 6. CDR1 and CDR2 (germline): LGHNA, YSLEER. CDR3 residues: CASSKLTGYEQFF. CDR3 coding DNA: TGCGCCAGCAGCAAACTGACAGGGTATGAGCAGTTCTTC.

The sample holds a few counts of this clonotype. V usage is TRBV5-6 and J usage is TRBJ2-2; possibly TRBD1 or TRBD2 for D (5 bases each). Germline-derived CDR1 and CDR2 are SGHDT and YYEEEE. The V end lost 4 bases, the J end lost 7 bases, and 14 bases lay between the germline ends. The CDR3 sequence is 14 residues long. The DNA for the CDR3 is TGTGCCAGCAGCGTCCGAGGGGCAATCGGGGAGCTGTTTTTT. Protein sequence: CASSVRGAIGELFF.

The chain combines TRBV28 with TRBJ1-2; D may be TRBD1 (5 bases). This CDR3 comprises 14 residues. Looked up from germline, CDR1 is MDHEN and CDR2 is SYDVKM. The V end was cut by 5 bases, the J end by 2 bases, with 12 bases between. The CDR3 bases are TGTGCCAGCAGTCGCGGGGGAACCAACTATGGCTACACCTTC. This encodes CASSRGGTNYGYTF.

This sequence joins TRBV4-3 and TRBJ1-5; D ambiguous. V lost 4 bases and J 2 bases, leaving 9 bases between the germline ends. The CDR3 sequence is 14 residues long. In germline, CDR1 is LGHNA, CDR2 YSLEER. Written as DNA, the CDR3 is TGCGCCAGCAGCCCCCGCCGGGGCAATCAGCCCCAGCATTTT. This encodes CASSPRRGNQPQHF.

This clonotype was seen only a few times. The chain links TRBV11-1 to TRBJ2-3, with TRBD2 matching over 16 bases. With V trimmed by 6 bases and J by 5 bases, 11 bases remained unmatched. Germline CDR1 is SGHAT and CDR2 is FQDESV (reference sequence). The length of the CDR3 is 18 residues. This CDR3 reads CASSPHPGLAGGRDTQYF. CDR3 in DNA: TGTGCCAGCAGTCCCCATCCGGGACTAGCGGGGGGGCGAGATACGCAGTATTTT.

This clonotype was seen a handful of times. This chain links TRBV5-1 with TRBJ2-3, with 10 bases that match TRBD2. This CDR3 has 17 residues. V was pared by 0 bases and J by 6 bases, with 10 bases of the junction left unmatched. In germline, CDR1 is SGHRS, CDR2 YFSETQ. CDR3 nucleotides: TGCGCCAGCAGCTTGGATCTAGCGGGGGCCGGTGAGGATACGCAGTATTTT. Protein product: CASSLDLAGAGEDTQYF.